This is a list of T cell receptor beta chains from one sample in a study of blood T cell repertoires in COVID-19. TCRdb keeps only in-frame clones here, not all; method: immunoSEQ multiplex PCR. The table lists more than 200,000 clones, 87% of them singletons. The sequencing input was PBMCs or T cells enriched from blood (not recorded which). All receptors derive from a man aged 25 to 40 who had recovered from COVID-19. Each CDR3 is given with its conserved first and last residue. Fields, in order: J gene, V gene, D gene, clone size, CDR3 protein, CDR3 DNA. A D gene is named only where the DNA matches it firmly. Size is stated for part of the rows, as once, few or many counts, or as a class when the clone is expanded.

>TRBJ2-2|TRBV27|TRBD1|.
CASTEQGSTGELFF
TGTGCCAGCACCGAACAGGGGTCCACCGGGGAGCTGTTTTTT
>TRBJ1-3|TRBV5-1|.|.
CASSSTGNSGNTIYF
TGCGCCAGCAGCTCAACAGGGAACTCTGGAAACACCATATATTTT
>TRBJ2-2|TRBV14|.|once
CASSRRTVANTGELFF
TGTGCCAGCAGCCGTCGGACAGTGGCGAACACCGGGGAGCTGTTTTTT
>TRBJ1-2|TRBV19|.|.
CASSQGNGYTF
TGTGCCAGTAGTCAGGGTAACGGCTACACCTTC
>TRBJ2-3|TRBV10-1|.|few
CASRSQGTDTQYF
TGCGCCAGCAGGTCGCAGGGCACAGATACGCAGTATTTT
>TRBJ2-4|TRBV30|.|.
CAWGVTGMRTKNIQYF
TGTGCCTGGGGAGTTACAGGGATGAGGACCAAAAACATTCAGTACTTC
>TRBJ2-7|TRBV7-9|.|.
CASALSRYEQYF
TGTGCCAGCGCCCTTAGCCGTTACGAGCAGTACTTC
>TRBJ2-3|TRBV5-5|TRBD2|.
CASSLAGGRFSDTQYF
TGTGCCAGCAGCTTGGCGGGAGGGCGTTTTTCAGATACGCAGTATTTT
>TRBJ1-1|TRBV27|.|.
CASSPVALGEAFF
TGTGCCAGCAGTCCAGTAGCGCTGGGTGAAGCTTTCTTT
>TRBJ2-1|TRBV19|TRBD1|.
CASTRQGTSYNEQFF
TGTGCCAGTACAAGACAGGGTACGTCCTACAATGAGCAGTTCTTC
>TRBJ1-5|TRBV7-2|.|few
CASSQGPGTQPQHF
TGTGCCAGCAGCCAGGGGCCGGGGACTCAGCCCCAGCATTTT
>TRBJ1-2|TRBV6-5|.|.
CASSYAGEYGYTF
TGTGCCAGCAGTTATGCAGGGGAGTATGGCTACACCTTC
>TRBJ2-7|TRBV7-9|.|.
CASSPENLSYEQYF
TGTGCCAGCAGCCCGGAGAACCTCTCCTACGAGCAGTACTTC
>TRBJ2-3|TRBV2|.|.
CASTPWLEPDTQYF
TGTGCCAGCACCCCCTGGCTAGAGCCAGATACGCAGTATTTT
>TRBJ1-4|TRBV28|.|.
CASSYRATNEKLFF
TGTGCCAGCAGTTACAGAGCAACTAATGAAAAACTGTTTTTT
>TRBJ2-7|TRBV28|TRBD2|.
CASSLGGISSYEQYF
TGTGCCAGCAGTTTGGGGGGGATCAGCTCCTACGAGCAGTACTTC